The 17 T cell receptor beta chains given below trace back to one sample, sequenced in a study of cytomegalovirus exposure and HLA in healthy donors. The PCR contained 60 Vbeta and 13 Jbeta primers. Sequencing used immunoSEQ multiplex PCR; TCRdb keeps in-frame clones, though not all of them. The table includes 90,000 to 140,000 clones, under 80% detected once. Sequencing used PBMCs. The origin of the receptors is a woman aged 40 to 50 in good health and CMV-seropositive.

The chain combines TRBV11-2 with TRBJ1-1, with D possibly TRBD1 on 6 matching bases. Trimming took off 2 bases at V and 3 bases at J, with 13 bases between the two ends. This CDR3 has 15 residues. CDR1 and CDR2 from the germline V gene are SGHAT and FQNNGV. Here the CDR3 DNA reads TGTGCCAGCAGCTTAACGTTGGACAGAGACACTGAAGCTTTCTTT. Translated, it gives CASSLTLDRDTEAFF.

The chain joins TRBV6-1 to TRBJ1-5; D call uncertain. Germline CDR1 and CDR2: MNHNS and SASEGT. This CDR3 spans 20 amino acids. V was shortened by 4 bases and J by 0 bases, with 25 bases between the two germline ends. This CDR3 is CASSVRDIGPTSYSNQPQHF. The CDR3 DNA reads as TGTGCCAGCAGTGTGCGGGATATAGGACCGACGAGCTATAGCAATCAGCCCCAGCATTTT.

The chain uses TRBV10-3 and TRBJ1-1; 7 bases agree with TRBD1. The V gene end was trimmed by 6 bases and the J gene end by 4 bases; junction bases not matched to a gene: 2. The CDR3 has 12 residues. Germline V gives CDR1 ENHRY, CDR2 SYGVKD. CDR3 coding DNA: TGTGCCATCAGAGCAGGGGGCACTGAAGCTTTCTTT. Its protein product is CAIRAGGTEAFF.

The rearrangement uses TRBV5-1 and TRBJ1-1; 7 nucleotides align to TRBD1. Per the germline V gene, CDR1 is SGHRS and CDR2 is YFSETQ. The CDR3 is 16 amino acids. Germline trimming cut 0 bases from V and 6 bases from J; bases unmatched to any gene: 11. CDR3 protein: CASSLVGINRGSEAFF. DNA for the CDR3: TGCGCCAGCAGCTTGGTTGGAATAAACAGGGGCTCTGAAGCTTTCTTT.

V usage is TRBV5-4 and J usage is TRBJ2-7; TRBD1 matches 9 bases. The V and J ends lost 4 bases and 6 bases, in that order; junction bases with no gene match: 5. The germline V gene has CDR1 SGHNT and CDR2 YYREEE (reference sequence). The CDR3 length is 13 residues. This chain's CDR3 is CASSRDRASEQYF. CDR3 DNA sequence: TGTGCCAGCAGCCGGGACAGGGCCAGCGAGCAGTACTTC. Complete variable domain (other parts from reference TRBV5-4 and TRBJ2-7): ETGVTQSPTHLIKTRGQQVTLRCSSQSGHNTVSWYQQALGQGPQFIFQYYREEENGRGNFPPRFSGLQFPNYSSELNVNALELDDSALYLCASSRDRASEQYFGPGTRLTVT.

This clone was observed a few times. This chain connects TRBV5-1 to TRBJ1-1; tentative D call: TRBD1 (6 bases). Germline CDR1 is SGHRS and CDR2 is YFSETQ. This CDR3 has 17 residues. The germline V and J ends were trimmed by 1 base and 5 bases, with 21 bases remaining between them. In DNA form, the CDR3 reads TGCGCCAGCAGCTTGACAGGGCAGGGCCTGAGGAGGACTGAAGCTTTCTTT. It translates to CASSLTGQGLRRTEAFF.

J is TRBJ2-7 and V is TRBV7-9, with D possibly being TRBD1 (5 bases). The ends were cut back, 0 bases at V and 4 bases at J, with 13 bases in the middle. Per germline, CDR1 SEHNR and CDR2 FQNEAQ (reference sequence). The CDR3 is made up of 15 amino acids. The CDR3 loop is CASSLARSGSYEQYF. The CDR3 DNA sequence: TGTGCCAGCAGCTTAGCTCGCTCAGGGTCATACGAGCAGTACTTC.

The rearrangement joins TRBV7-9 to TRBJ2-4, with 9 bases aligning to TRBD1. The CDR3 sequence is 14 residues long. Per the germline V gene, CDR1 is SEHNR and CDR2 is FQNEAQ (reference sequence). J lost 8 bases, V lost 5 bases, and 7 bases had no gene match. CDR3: CASSRGQGSDIQYF. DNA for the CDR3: TGTGCCAGCAGCAGAGGACAGGGGTCGGACATTCAGTACTTC.

This CDR3 is CSVLNTGSGANVLTF. As DNA, the CDR3 is TGCAGCGTTTTAAACACAGGGTCTGGGGCCAACGTCCTGACTTTC. The chain carries TRBV29-1 and TRBJ2-6, with D tentatively TRBD1 (6 bases). The germline V gene encodes CDR1 SQVTM and CDR2 ANQGSEA. The length of the CDR3 is 15 residues. Between the trimmed V and J ends, which lost 5 bases and 1 base, there was a span of 12 bases.

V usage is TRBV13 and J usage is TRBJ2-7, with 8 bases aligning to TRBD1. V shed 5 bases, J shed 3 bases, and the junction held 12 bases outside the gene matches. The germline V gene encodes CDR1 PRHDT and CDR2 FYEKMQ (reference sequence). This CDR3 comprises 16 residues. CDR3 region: CASSPRPTGDGYEQYF. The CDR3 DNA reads TGTGCCAGCAGCCCCCGACCGACAGGGGACGGCTACGAGCAGTACTTC.

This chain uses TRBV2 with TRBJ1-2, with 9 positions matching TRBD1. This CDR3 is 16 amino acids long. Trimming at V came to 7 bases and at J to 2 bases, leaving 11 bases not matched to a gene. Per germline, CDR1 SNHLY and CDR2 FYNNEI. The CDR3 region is CASTRTGGPINYGYTF. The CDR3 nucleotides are TGTGCCAGCACCAGAACAGGGGGCCCCATCAACTATGGCTACACCTTC.

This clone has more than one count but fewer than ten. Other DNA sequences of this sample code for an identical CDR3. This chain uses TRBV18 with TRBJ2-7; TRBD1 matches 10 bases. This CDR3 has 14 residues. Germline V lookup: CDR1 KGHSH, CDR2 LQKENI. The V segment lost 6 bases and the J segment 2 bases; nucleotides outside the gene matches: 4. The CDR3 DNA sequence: TGTGCCAGCTCCTCAGGACAGGGGGCCTACGAGCAGTACTTC. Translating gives CASSSGQGAYEQYF.

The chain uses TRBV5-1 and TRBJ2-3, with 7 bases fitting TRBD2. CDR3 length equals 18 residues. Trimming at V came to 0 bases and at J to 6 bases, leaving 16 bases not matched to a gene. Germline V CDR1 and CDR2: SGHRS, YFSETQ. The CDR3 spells CASSLAPLRVGGDDTQYF. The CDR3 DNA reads TGCGCCAGCAGCTTGGCCCCCCTCCGCGTGGGAGGGGACGATACGCAGTATTTT.

The CDR3 is CASKRQSYSNQPQHF. DNA for the CDR3: TGTGCCAGCAAGAGGCAGTCGTATAGCAATCAGCCCCAGCATTTT. The chain is built from TRBV2 and TRBJ1-5, with D unclear. There are 15 residues in the CDR3. The germline V gene encodes CDR1 SNHLY and CDR2 FYNNEI. Deletions cut 7 bases from V and 0 bases from J, with 13 bases between. Variable domain in full (rest from reference TRBV2 and TRBJ1-5): EPEVTQTPSHQVTQMGQEVILRCVPISNHLYFYWYRQILGQKVEFLVSFYNNEISEKSEIFDDQFSVERPDGSNFTLKIRSTKLEDSAMYFCASKRQSYSNQPQHFGDGTRLSIL.

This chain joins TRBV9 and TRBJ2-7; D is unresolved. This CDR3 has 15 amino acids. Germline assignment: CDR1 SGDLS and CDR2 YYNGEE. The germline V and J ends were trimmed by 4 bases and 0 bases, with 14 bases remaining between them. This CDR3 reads CASSTTPQASYEQYF. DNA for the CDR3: TGTGCCAGCAGCACCACCCCCCAAGCCTCCTACGAGCAGTACTTC.

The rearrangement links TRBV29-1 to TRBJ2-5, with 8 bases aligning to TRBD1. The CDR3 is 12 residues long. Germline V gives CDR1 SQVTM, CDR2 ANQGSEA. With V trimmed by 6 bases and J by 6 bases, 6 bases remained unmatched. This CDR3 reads CSVTRQGQTQYF. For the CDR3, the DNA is TGCAGCGTGACCCGACAGGGGCAGACCCAGTACTTC.

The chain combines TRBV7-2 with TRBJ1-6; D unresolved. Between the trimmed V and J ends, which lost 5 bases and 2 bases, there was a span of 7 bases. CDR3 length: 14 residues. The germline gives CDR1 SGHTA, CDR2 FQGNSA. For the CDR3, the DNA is TGTGCCAGCAGCCGGGTACCCTATAATTCACCCCTCCACTTT. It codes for CASSRVPYNSPLHF.